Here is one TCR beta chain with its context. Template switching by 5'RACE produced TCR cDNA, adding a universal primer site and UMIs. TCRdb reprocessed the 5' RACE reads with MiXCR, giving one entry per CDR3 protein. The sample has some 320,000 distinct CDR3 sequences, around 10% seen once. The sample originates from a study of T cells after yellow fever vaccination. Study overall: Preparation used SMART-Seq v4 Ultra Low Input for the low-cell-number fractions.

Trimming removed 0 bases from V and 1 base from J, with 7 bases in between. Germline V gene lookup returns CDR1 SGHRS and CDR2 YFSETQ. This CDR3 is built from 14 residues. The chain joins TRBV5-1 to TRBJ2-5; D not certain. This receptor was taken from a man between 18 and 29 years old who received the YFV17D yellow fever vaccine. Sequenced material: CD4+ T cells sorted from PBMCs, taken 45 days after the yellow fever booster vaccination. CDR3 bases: TGCGCCAGCAGCTTGGTGCCGGCCCAAGAGACCCAGTACTTC. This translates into CASSLVPAQETQYF.